These 19 T cell receptor beta chains came from one sample sequenced in a study of blood T cell repertoires in COVID-19. Data came from immunoSEQ multiplex PCR; TCRdb stores just in-frame clones and leaves some out. The table records roughly 100,000 clones, roughly 76% of them present only once. The sequencing sample was made of peripheral blood. Every receptor here comes from a woman at least 80 years old with active or convalescent COVID-19.

This chain joins TRBV13 and TRBJ2-3; 8 bases agree with TRBD2. Germline V lookup: CDR1 PRHDT, CDR2 FYEKMQ (reference sequence). The CDR3 spans 16 residues. V trimming: 5 bases; J trimming: 1 base; junction bases outside the gene matches: 8. Written as DNA, the CDR3 is TGTGCCAGCAGCATCCACGGGGGGGCCGGCACAGATACGCAGTATTTT. It codes for CASSIHGGAGTDTQYF.

V and J are TRBV5-6 and TRBJ1-6; 8 nucleotides match TRBD1. The CDR3 contains 18 residues. Germline V gene data show CDR1 as SGHDT and CDR2 as YYEEEE. Germline trimming cut 2 bases from V and 2 bases from J; bases unmatched to any gene: 9. CDR3 region: CASSFSQGAGAYNSPLHF. CDR3 sequence (DNA): TGTGCCAGCAGCTTTTCCCAGGGGGCCGGCGCCTATAATTCACCCCTCCACTTT.

The chain combines TRBV5-6 with TRBJ1-1, with D possibly TRBD1 on 5 matching bases. This CDR3 has 15 residues. V was shortened by 3 bases and J by 4 bases, with 16 bases between the two germline ends. Germline V gene data show CDR1 as SGHDT and CDR2 as YYEEEE. CDR3 region: CASSWGGQGSTEAFF. The CDR3 bases are TGTGCCAGCAGCTGGGGGGGTCAGGGATCCACTGAAGCTTTCTTT. Drawing the rest from reference TRBV5-6 and TRBJ1-1, the complete variable domain is DAGVTQSPTHLIKTRGQQVTLRCSPKSGHDTVSWYQQALGQGPQFIFQYYEEEERQRGNFPDRFSGHQFPNYSSELNVNALLLGDSALYLCASSWGGQGSTEAFFGQGTRLTVV.

Only one count was recorded for this clone. The V and J genes are TRBV12-3 or TRBV12-4 and TRBJ2-1; possibly TRBD1 for D (6 bases). CDR3 length: 13 residues. Trimming removed 3 bases at V and 9 bases at J, with 12 bases between. The CDR3 loop reads CASSLSQGSEQFF. DNA for the CDR3: TGTGCCAGCAGTTTGTCACAGGGTAGTGAGCAGTTCTTC.

The chain recombines TRBV29-1 with TRBJ1-2, with D possibly TRBD1 on 6 matching bases. V lost 8 bases and J 4 bases, leaving 26 bases between the germline ends. The CDR3 runs to 16 residues. CDR1 and CDR2 (germline): SQVTM, ANQGSEA. The CDR3 protein is CSTAPQGDGPFYGYTF. The CDR3 nucleotides read TGCAGCACTGCCCCACAGGGTGATGGTCCTTTCTATGGCTACACCTTC.

The rearrangement joins TRBV6-5 to TRBJ1-1, with D hard to call. Trimming left V 10 bases short and J 2 bases short, with 17 bases between. CDR1 is MNHEY and CDR2 is SVGAGI in the germline V gene. There are 14 residues in the CDR3. The CDR3 reads CATREYGHNTEAFF. The CDR3 DNA reads TGTGCCACACGCGAATATGGGCATAACACTGAAGCTTTCTTT.

J is TRBJ1-2 and V is TRBV18; D is undetermined. Trimming left V 6 bases short and J 4 bases short, with 12 bases between. CDR1 and CDR2 from the germline V gene are KGHSH and LQKENI. The CDR3 covers 13 residues. The DNA for the CDR3 is TGTGCCAGCTCCAGTGGGCACGGCTATGGCTACACCTTC. The encoded protein is CASSSGHGYGYTF.

The rearrangement links TRBV12-3 or TRBV12-4 to TRBJ2-2; 7 bases agree with TRBD1. V trimming: 5 bases; J trimming: 6 bases; junction bases outside the gene matches: 0. There are 12 residues in the CDR3. CDR3 loop: CASSQGAGELFF. The CDR3 DNA reads TGTGCCAGCAGTCAGGGGGCCGGGGAGCTGTTTTTT.

This chain links TRBV29-1 with TRBJ2-7; 12 positions match TRBD2. V lost 5 bases and J lost 7; bases outside the gene matches: 12. CDR3 length: 15 residues. Germline-derived CDR1 and CDR2 are SQVTM and ANQGSEA. The CDR3 sequence is CSVNGASGGADEQYF. CDR3 in DNA: TGCAGCGTTAATGGGGCTAGCGGGGGGGCAGATGAGCAGTACTTC.

This clone was picked up one time. The chain has TRBV18 and TRBJ1-2; D is undetermined. The ends were cut back, 0 bases at V and 0 bases at J, with 8 bases in the middle. Germline V CDR1 and CDR2: KGHSH, LQKENI. The CDR3 contains 15 residues. This chain's CDR3 is CASSPPRISNYGYTF. In nucleotides, the CDR3 is TGTGCCAGCTCACCACCCAGAATTTCTAACTATGGCTACACCTTC.

The chain has TRBV7-9 and TRBJ2-5, with unresolved D. Germline V lookup: CDR1 SEHNR, CDR2 FQNEAQ (reference sequence). This CDR3 spans 14 amino acids. V gave up 1 base and J gave up 2 bases, with 8 bases separating them. CDR3 coding DNA: TGTGCCAGCAGCTTAGGCGCGGTTCAAGAGACCCAGTACTTC. Amino acids: CASSLGAVQETQYF. The full variable domain, rest sourced from reference TRBV7-9 and TRBJ2-5, is DTGVSQNPRHKITKRGQNVTFRCDPISEHNRLYWYRQTLGQGPEFLTYFQNEAQLEKSRLLSDRFSAERPKGSFSTLEIQRTEQGDSAMYLCASSLGAVQETQYFGPGTRLLVL.

The V and J genes are TRBV19 and TRBJ1-4; possible D gene TRBD1, 6 bases. Germline CDR1 is LNHDA and CDR2 is SQIVND (reference sequence). The V gene lost 5 bases and the J gene lost 12 bases, with 16 bases spanning the gap. The CDR3 spans 13 residues. The CDR3 reads CASSSLTGKELFF. The CDR3 DNA is TGTGCCAGTAGTTCCCTCACAGGGAAGGAACTGTTTTTT.

V gene TRBV28 combines with J gene TRBJ2-3; the D gene is possibly TRBD1 (6 bases). CDR1 and CDR2 from the germline V gene are MDHEN and SYDVKM. With 4 bases removed from V and 4 bases from J, the gap between germline ends came to 9 bases. This CDR3 is 13 amino acids long. The CDR3 nucleotides are TGTGCCAGCAGTTACTCAGGGGCAGATACGCAGTATTTT. Residues: CASSYSGADTQYF.

This clone was observed a single time. The genes are TRBV19 and TRBJ2-7; perhaps TRBD2 as D (5 bases). The CDR3 length is 13 residues. Per germline, CDR1 LNHDA and CDR2 SQIVND (reference sequence). The germline V and J ends were trimmed by 6 bases and 7 bases, with 16 bases remaining between them. CDR3 in amino acids: CASSTYTAGEQYF. CDR3 sequence (DNA): TGTGCCAGTAGCACCTACACCGCGGGTGAGCAGTACTTC.

The chain carries TRBV7-8 and TRBJ2-7; 14 bases align to TRBD2. The CDR3 spans 17 residues. V lost 1 base and J lost 0; bases outside the gene matches: 2. The germline V gene has CDR1 SGHVS and CDR2 FQNEAQ. CDR3 nucleotides: TGTGCCAGCAGCTTAGGGGGACTAGCGGGGGTCTCCTACGAGCAGTACTTC. It yields the protein CASSLGGLAGVSYEQYF.

The chain combines TRBV5-4 with TRBJ2-5, with 9 bases aligning to TRBD1. V lost 4 bases to trimming and J lost 5 bases; unmatched junction nucleotides: 6. Germline V gene lookup returns CDR1 SGHNT and CDR2 YYREEE (reference sequence). The CDR3 contains 14 residues. The CDR3 region has the DNA TGTGCCAGCAGCCGGGACAGGGCAGTGGAGACCCAGTACTTC. Translation gives CASSRDRAVETQYF.

This sequence joins TRBV27 and TRBJ2-7; D unclear. Trimming took off 1 base at V and 1 base at J, with 11 bases between the two ends. CDR3 size: 15 residues. The germline CDR1 and CDR2 sequences are MNHEY and SMNVEV (reference sequence). CDR3 DNA: TGTGCCAGCAGTTTATACCCGGGTGATTCCTACGAGCAGTACTTC. Its protein product is CASSLYPGDSYEQYF.

The chain recombines TRBV7-2 with TRBJ2-7; 10 bases map to TRBD2. The J segment lost 0 bases and the V segment lost 5 bases, leaving 4 bases of the junction unmatched. The CDR3 has 15 amino acids. The germline gives CDR1 SGHTA, CDR2 FQGNSA. The CDR3 protein is CASSATSGFSYEQYF. The CDR3 DNA reads TGTGCCAGCAGCGCGACTAGCGGGTTCTCCTACGAGCAGTACTTC.

This chain connects TRBV10-3 to TRBJ2-6, with no clear D. Between the trimmed V and J ends, which lost 4 bases and 4 bases, there was a span of 17 bases. The CDR3 extends over 17 amino acids. The germline gives CDR1 ENHRY, CDR2 SYGVKD. The CDR3 bases are TGTGCCATCAGTGGCTCGGCAGGTGGTCAAGGGGCCAACGTCCTGACTTTC. This sequence encodes CAISGSAGGQGANVLTF.